Below are 22 T cell receptor beta chains sequenced from a single sample in a study of blood T cell repertoires in COVID-19. The repertoire was sequenced with immunoSEQ multiplex PCR; TCRdb's copy has only in-frame clones and lacks some. The sample lists 77,000 or so clones, 83% occurring once. The sequencing input was peripheral blood. These receptor sequences come from a woman aged 60 to 75 with acute or convalescent COVID-19.

The rearrangement uses TRBV6-5 and TRBJ1-1, with unresolved D. The CDR3 loop spans 11 amino acids. The germline CDR1 and CDR2 sequences are MNHEY and SVGAGI. V was clipped by 8 bases and J by 10 bases, with 14 bases between them. The chain's CDR3 is CASEAGWGAFF. The CDR3, as DNA: TGTGCCAGCGAAGCGGGGTGGGGAGCTTTCTTT.

The V and J genes are TRBV30 and TRBJ1-4; D remains unclear. Germline V lookup: CDR1 GTSNPN, CDR2 SVGIG (reference sequence). This CDR3 region has 12 residues. V dropped 3 bases and J dropped 4 bases, with 6 bases sitting between them. The CDR3 DNA reads TGTGCCTGGAGACGGTATAATGAAAAACTGTTTTTT. Translating gives CAWRRYNEKLFF.

This clone has only a few counts. This rearrangement joins TRBV5-6 to TRBJ1-2; D ambiguous. V dropped 5 bases and J dropped 7 bases, with 18 bases sitting between them. The CDR3 runs 14 residues. CDR1 is SGHDT, CDR2 YYEEEE, per germline. The CDR3 region is CASSSRLISLGYTF. The CDR3 DNA reads TGTGCCAGCAGTTCCCGACTGATTAGTCTTGGCTACACCTTC.

The genes are TRBV3-1 (or the pseudogene TRBV3-2) and TRBJ2-3, with D unresolved. Germline V gene data show CDR1 as LGHDT and CDR2 as YNNKEL (reference sequence). Trimming pared 3 bases from V and 0 bases from J, leaving 16 bases between. CDR3 length: 17 amino acids. CDR3 loop: CASSHTRWVRSTDTQYF. CDR3 sequence (DNA): TGTGCCAGCAGCCACACGCGGTGGGTTCGAAGCACAGATACGCAGTATTTT.

The genes are TRBV30 and TRBJ1-5, with D maybe TRBD1 (6 bases). V was clipped by 1 base and J by 3 bases, with 10 bases between them. Germline V lookup: CDR1 GTSNPN, CDR2 SVGIG (reference sequence). The CDR3 contains 14 residues. CDR3 in DNA: TGTGCCTGGAGTGAAGACAGGCTCAATCAGCCCCAGCATTTT. Residues: CAWSEDRLNQPQHF.

The chain uses TRBV4-1 and TRBJ2-3; D is undetermined. Germline V gene lookup returns CDR1 MGHRA and CDR2 YSYEKL. Trimming stripped 5 bases from V and 2 bases from J, with 11 bases between. The CDR3 covers 14 residues. The CDR3 region is CASSFVLNTDTQYF. DNA of the CDR3: TGCGCCAGCAGCTTTGTACTCAACACAGATACGCAGTATTTT.

V and J are TRBV15 and TRBJ1-1, with a weak D call TRBD1 (5 bases). V lost 2 bases and J 7 bases, leaving 14 bases between the germline ends. The CDR3 spans 14 residues. Germline V gene data show CDR1 as LNHNV and CDR2 as YYDKDF (reference sequence). This CDR3 reads CATSRRQTTFEAFF. The CDR3 DNA sequence: TGTGCCACCAGCAGACGACAGACAACCTTTGAAGCTTTCTTT. The full variable domain, completed using reference TRBV15 and TRBJ1-1, is DAMVIQNPRYQVTQFGKPVTLSCSQTLNHNVMYWYQQKSSQAPKLLFHYYDKDFNNEADTPDNFQSRRPNTSFCFLDIRSPGLGDTAMYLCATSRRQTTFEAFFGQGTRLTVV.

The CDR3, as DNA: TGTGCCAGCAGCCTCAAGGGGTACACAGATACGCAGTATTTT. It yields the protein CASSLKGYTDTQYF. J is TRBJ2-3 and V is TRBV7-3; the D gene is possibly TRBD1 (5 bases). Germline CDR1 SGHTA, CDR2 FQGTGA. V lost 5 bases to trimming and J lost 2 bases, with 11 bases between them. CDR3 length equals 14 residues.

The CDR3 protein is CASSQEAGRMNTEAFF. The CDR3 nucleotides are TGTGCCAGTAGCCAAGAAGCAGGGCGAATGAACACTGAAGCTTTCTTT. The chain links TRBV19 to TRBJ1-1, with D maybe TRBD1 (5 bases). Germline CDR1 LNHDA, CDR2 SQIVND (reference sequence). The V gene lost 6 bases and the J gene lost 0 bases, with 17 bases spanning the gap. The CDR3 covers 16 residues.

The chain is built from TRBV4-1 and TRBJ1-4, with D possibly matching TRBD1 (5 bases). The CDR3 length is 16 residues. The germline CDR1 and CDR2 sequences are MGHRA and YSYEKL. Trimming took off 1 base at V and 8 bases at J, with 17 bases between the two ends. CDR3 coding DNA: TGCGCCAGCAGCCAAGCCGGGGGAGGCATTCTGGAAAAACTGTTTTTT. Amino acids: CASSQAGGGILEKLFF.

This clone has more than one count but fewer than ten. The chain employs TRBV18 and TRBJ1-2, with 7 bases that match TRBD1. Germline V gives CDR1 KGHSH, CDR2 LQKENI. Trimming at V came to 6 bases and at J to 4 bases, leaving 2 bases not matched to a gene. This CDR3 region has 12 residues. The CDR3 nucleotides read TGTGCCAGCTCGGGACAGACCTATGGCTACACCTTC. It specifies CASSGQTYGYTF.

The chain is built from TRBV9 and TRBJ2-1; D is unresolved. The germline V gene has CDR1 SGDLS and CDR2 YYNGEE. This CDR3 contains 12 residues. V lost 0 bases, J lost 6 bases, and 4 bases lay in between. The DNA of the CDR3 is TGTGCCAGCAGCGTAGGGCCCAATGAGCAGTTCTTC. Protein sequence: CASSVGPNEQFF.

This clone has only a few counts. This rearrangement joins TRBV18 to TRBJ1-2; no firm D call. From germline, CDR1 is KGHSH and CDR2 LQKENI. V lost 4 bases and J 2 bases, leaving 8 bases between the germline ends. The CDR3 length is 13 residues. The CDR3 sequence: CASSLSSNYGYTF. As DNA, the CDR3 is TGTGCCAGCTCACTGTCATCCAACTATGGCTACACCTTC.

In this sample, this clone is medium-sized (0.01 to 0.1%). The genes are TRBV7-8 and TRBJ1-2; 8 bases map to TRBD1. Germline lookup yields CDR1 SGHVS and CDR2 FQNEAQ. The CDR3 spans 14 residues. Losses at the gene ends were 4 bases for V and 6 bases for J; bases not matched to a gene: 7. The DNA of the CDR3 is TGTGCCAGCAGCTCCACTCGGACAGGGAATGGCTACACCTTC. It encodes CASSSTRTGNGYTF. The full variable domain, in which reference TRBV7-8 and TRBJ1-2 provide the parts outside the CDR3, is GAGVSQSPRYKVAKRGQDVALRCDPISGHVSLFWYQQALGQGPEFLTYFQNEAQLDKSGLPSDRFFAERPEGSVSTLKIQRTQQEDSAVYLCASSSTRTGNGYTFGSGTRLTVV.

The chain is built from TRBV5-8 and TRBJ1-3, with a possible D match to TRBD1 (5 bases). This CDR3 is 15 amino acids long. V lost 0 bases, J lost 0 bases, and 7 bases lay in between. CDR1 SGHTS and CDR2 YDEGEE come from the germline V gene. CDR3 in amino acids: CASSLGQSSGNTIYF. CDR3 DNA: TGTGCCAGCAGCTTGGGACAGAGCTCTGGAAACACCATATATTTT.

The chain carries TRBV18 and TRBJ2-5; 7 bases agree with TRBD1. The V segment lost 6 bases and the J segment 6 bases; nucleotides outside the gene matches: 4. The CDR3 runs to 12 residues. The V gene's germline CDR1 is KGHSH and CDR2 LQKENI. The CDR3 is CASSTQGKTQYF. In DNA form, the CDR3 reads TGTGCCAGCTCGACACAGGGGAAGACCCAGTACTTC.

V and J are TRBV28 and TRBJ2-7, with D tentatively TRBD1 (6 bases). CDR3 length: 12 residues. Trimming shortened V by 5 bases and J by 6 bases, and 11 bases separated the two germline ends. Germline CDR1 is MDHEN and CDR2 is SYDVKM. The CDR3 coding sequence is TGTGCCAGCAGTCCCCCGACAGGCGAGCAGTACTTC. Amino acid sequence: CASSPPTGEQYF. Based on the CDR3 plus reference TRBV28 and TRBJ2-7, the full variable domain is DVKVTQSSRYLVKRTGEKVFLECVQDMDHENMFWYRQDPGLGLRLIYFSYDVKMKEKGDIPEGYSVSREKKERFSLILESASTNQTSMYLCASSPPTGEQYFGPGTRLTVT.

This rearrangement joins TRBV10-3 to TRBJ1-2; D ambiguous. The V end lost 7 bases, the J end lost 1 base, and 10 bases lay between the germline ends. There are 13 residues in the CDR3. Germline loops: CDR1 ENHRY, CDR2 SYGVKD. CDR3 sequence: CAITPSSNYGYTF. The CDR3 region has the DNA TGTGCCATCACCCCGTCCAGTAACTATGGCTACACCTTC.

The gene calls are TRBV29-1 and TRBJ1-1, with D tentatively TRBD1 (6 bases). Germline CDR1 is SQVTM and CDR2 is ANQGSEA. V was trimmed by 5 bases and J by 4 bases, leaving 14 bases between them. This CDR3 has 13 amino acids. DNA of the CDR3: TGCAGCGTTCAACAGGGAAGAGTCACTGAAGCTTTCTTT. This translates into CSVQQGRVTEAFF.

The rearrangement joins TRBV6-1 to TRBJ1-1; tentatively, D is TRBD1 (6 bases). The ends were cut back, 3 bases at V and 1 base at J, with 9 bases in the middle. The CDR3 covers 14 residues. Germline V CDR1 and CDR2: MNHNS, SASEGT. As DNA, the CDR3 is TGTGCCAGCAGTGAGACAGGTCGGAACACTGAAGCTTTCTTT. Translating it yields CASSETGRNTEAFF.

This chain joins TRBV3-1 (or the pseudogene TRBV3-2) and TRBJ2-3, with 11 bases lining up with TRBD2. In germline, CDR1 is LGHDT, CDR2 YNNKEL (reference sequence). V shed 0 bases, J shed 4 bases, and the junction held 9 bases outside the gene matches. There are 18 residues in the CDR3. As DNA, the CDR3 is TGTGCCAGCAGCCAAGATAAGGCTAGCGGGGGGCGGGCAGATACGCAGTATTTT. Translated, it gives CASSQDKASGGRADTQYF.

The J gene is TRBJ2-3, the V gene TRBV4-1; 10 bases are shared with TRBD2. After removal of 4 bases from V and 5 bases from J, the junction contained 18 bases not matched to a gene. The germline V gene encodes CDR1 MGHRA and CDR2 YSYEKL. This CDR3 has 19 amino acids. CDR3 nucleotides: TGCGCCAGCAGCCCGGGAGGAGGTAATAGCGGGGGGACCGGAGATACGCAGTATTTT. This gives the protein CASSPGGGNSGGTGDTQYF.